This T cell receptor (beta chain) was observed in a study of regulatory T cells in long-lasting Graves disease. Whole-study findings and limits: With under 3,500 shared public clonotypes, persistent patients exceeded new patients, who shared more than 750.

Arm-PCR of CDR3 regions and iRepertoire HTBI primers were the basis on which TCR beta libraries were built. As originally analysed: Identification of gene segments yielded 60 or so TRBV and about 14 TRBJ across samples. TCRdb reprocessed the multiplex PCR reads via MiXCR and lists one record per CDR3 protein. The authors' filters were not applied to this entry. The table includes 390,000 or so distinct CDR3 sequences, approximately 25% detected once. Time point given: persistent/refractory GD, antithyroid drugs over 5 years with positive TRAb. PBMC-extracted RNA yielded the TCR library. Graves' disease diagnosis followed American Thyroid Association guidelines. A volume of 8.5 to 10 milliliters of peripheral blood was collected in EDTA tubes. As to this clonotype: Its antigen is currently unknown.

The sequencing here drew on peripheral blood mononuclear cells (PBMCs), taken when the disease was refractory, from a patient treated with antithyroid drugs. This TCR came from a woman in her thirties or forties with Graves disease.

CDR3 amino acids: CASSLAMVGGRPGEQYF. CDR3 in DNA: TGCGCCAGCAGCTTGGCTATGGTAGGGGGCCGCCCGGGCGAGCAGTACTTC. The chain has TRBV5-1 and TRBJ2-7; TRBD1 aligns across 7 bases. There are 17 residues in the CDR3. CDR1 and CDR2 from the germline V gene are SGHRS and YFSETQ. Trimming at V came to 0 bases and at J to 6 bases, leaving 15 bases not matched to a gene.